Following are 3 T cell receptor beta chains from one sample sequenced in a study of blood T cells in healthy people across ages. A J-beta primer mix and a sample-barcoded 5' primer were used in a second PCR of roughly 6 to 12 cycles. TCRdb ran MiXCR on the 5' RACE reads and lists one entry per CDR3 protein. The sample holds roughly 680,000 distinct CDR3 sequences; around 52% are singletons and the top ten take approximately 13%. The specimen was blood. The source is a woman of 80 years or more in good health.

The chain combines TRBV12-3 or TRBV12-4 with TRBJ2-3; 13 positions match TRBD2. The V and J ends lost 4 bases and 11 bases, in that order; junction bases with no gene match: 9. This CDR3 comprises 15 residues. In DNA, the CDR3 is TGTGCCAGCAGTTATGGACTAGCGGGAGTTAATATGCAGTATTTT. Amino acid sequence: CASSYGLAGVNMQYF.

The chain recombines TRBV4-3 with TRBJ2-1; TRBD1 matches at 7 bases. Germline lookup yields CDR1 LGHNA and CDR2 YSLEER. The CDR3 spans 16 residues. The V segment lost 0 bases and the J segment 7 bases; nucleotides outside the gene matches: 9. The CDR3 nucleotides are TGCGCCAGCAGCCAAGATAGTGGCAGGGGGTGGAATGAGCAGTTCTTC. Translated: CASSQDSGRGWNEQFF.

This clonotype appeared many times. V gene TRBV29-1 combines with J gene TRBJ1-2; D is ambiguous. Germline lookup yields CDR1 SQVTM and CDR2 ANQGSEA. The CDR3 has 11 residues. V was trimmed by 5 bases and J by 5 bases, leaving 9 bases between them. CDR3 DNA: TGCAGCGTTCAGGACGGGTATGGCTACACCTTC. This translates into CSVQDGYGYTF.